The rows below give T cell receptor beta chains drawn from one sample of a study of T cell responses to AZD1222 COVID-19 vaccine. Assay used: immunoSEQ multiplex PCR; TCRdb lists only in-frame clones, some missing. Counted here are some 97,000 clones, approximately 91% occurring once; the ten biggest clones make up approximately 16%. The input for sequencing was peripheral blood, taken on day 0 of AZD1222 vaccination. The receptors originated from an adult in good health. Each CDR3 is given without its conserved first and last residue. Each record gives: V gene, J gene, D gene, CDR3 protein. The D gene is left open where the match is weak.

v_gene: TRBV3-1/TRBV3-2
j_gene: TRBJ1-3
d_gene: NA
CDR3aa: ASSQDPGTGGNTIY

v_gene: TRBV6-1
j_gene: TRBJ2-7
d_gene: NA
CDR3aa: ASSEALEVPYEQY

v_gene: TRBV5-5
j_gene: TRBJ2-7
d_gene: NA
CDR3aa: ASSILGGGSFDEQY

v_gene: TRBV28
j_gene: TRBJ2-7
d_gene: TRBD2
CDR3aa: ASTSPSGGAYEQY

v_gene: TRBV28
j_gene: TRBJ2-7
d_gene: NA
CDR3aa: ASSSYSYEQY

v_gene: TRBV7-9
j_gene: TRBJ2-7
d_gene: TRBD1
CDR3aa: ASRGQGEGSYEQY

v_gene: TRBV9
j_gene: TRBJ2-1
d_gene: NA
CDR3aa: ASSVRLGAYNEQF

v_gene: TRBV5-1
j_gene: TRBJ1-2
d_gene: NA
CDR3aa: ASSQEGTYGYT

v_gene: TRBV4-2
j_gene: TRBJ2-7
d_gene: NA
CDR3aa: ASSPIGLDVGVRYEQY

v_gene: TRBV12-5
j_gene: TRBJ1-2
d_gene: NA
CDR3aa: ASGLGPQAISYT

v_gene: TRBV30
j_gene: TRBJ1-1
d_gene: NA
CDR3aa: AWSIGSEAF

v_gene: TRBV28
j_gene: TRBJ1-1
d_gene: TRBD1
CDR3aa: ASSSGTVNTEAF

v_gene: TRBV6-6
j_gene: TRBJ2-2
d_gene: NA
CDR3aa: ASSALLFSGELF

v_gene: TRBV5-8
j_gene: TRBJ1-6
d_gene: NA
CDR3aa: ASSWGESPLH

v_gene: TRBV5-5
j_gene: TRBJ1-4
d_gene: TRBD1
CDR3aa: ASSLVADRVVGKLF

v_gene: TRBV5-1
j_gene: TRBJ2-7
d_gene: NA
CDR3aa: ASSLQGSNEQY

v_gene: TRBV6-5
j_gene: TRBJ1-4
d_gene: NA
CDR3aa: ASDRGRGANEKLF

v_gene: TRBV10-3
j_gene: TRBJ2-5
d_gene: NA
CDR3aa: AISEGGHQY

v_gene: TRBV5-5
j_gene: TRBJ1-2
d_gene: NA
CDR3aa: ASSLDWKRTNYGYT

v_gene: TRBV3-1/TRBV3-2
j_gene: TRBJ1-1
d_gene: TRBD1
CDR3aa: ASSQVGQLNTEAF

v_gene: TRBV5-1
j_gene: TRBJ2-1
d_gene: NA
CDR3aa: ASSPPVEGNEQF

v_gene: TRBV2
j_gene: TRBJ1-1
d_gene: NA
CDR3aa: ASSVETEAF

v_gene: TRBV24-1
j_gene: TRBJ2-2
d_gene: TRBD1
CDR3aa: ATQGTGNGGELF

v_gene: TRBV27
j_gene: TRBJ2-7
d_gene: NA
CDR3aa: ASSLRRQGGPYEQY

v_gene: TRBV10-3
j_gene: TRBJ1-2
d_gene: NA
CDR3aa: ASGGANYGYT

v_gene: TRBV18
j_gene: TRBJ2-7
d_gene: NA
CDR3aa: ASSPGDSTYEQY